The T cell receptor beta chain described here comes from a study of blood T cell repertoires in COVID-19. Losses at the gene ends were 9 bases for V and 0 bases for J; bases not matched to a gene: 6. This CDR3 is 14 amino acids long. CDR1 is SNHLY, CDR2 FYNNEI, per germline. TCRdb's copy holds only in-frame clones and misses some; the assay was immunoSEQ multiplex PCR. The data show under 500,000 clones, roughly nine tenths seen once. The chain carries TRBV2 and TRBJ2-5, with TRBD2 matching over 8 bases. This receptor was taken from a man in his thirties or forties who had recovered from COVID-19. Sequenced input: PBMCs or T cells enriched from blood (not recorded which). This CDR3 is CASPGLGDQETQYF. Written as DNA, the CDR3 is TGTGCCAGTCCGGGACTAGGGGACCAAGAGACCCAGTACTTC.